The 24 T cell receptor beta chains in this list originate from one sample, sequenced in a study of blood T cell repertoires in COVID-19. Libraries were prepared by immunoSEQ multiplex PCR; TCRdb keeps only in-frame clonotypes and omits some of them. The sample has some 160,000 clones, 83% seen once. Sequencing was done on a sample of peripheral blood. These receptors were obtained from a woman over 75 with acute or convalescent COVID-19.

Here the CDR3 reads CASSIGTGAHQPQHF. CDR3 bases: TGTGCCAGCTCTATTGGGACAGGGGCGCACCAGCCCCAGCATTTT. V and J are TRBV19 and TRBJ1-5, with TRBD1 matching 10 bases. The CDR3 is 15 amino acids. With 9 bases clipped from V and 7 bases from J, the junction kept 12 bases outside the gene matches. CDR1 is LNHDA, CDR2 SQIVND, per germline (reference sequence).

This clone appeared a single time. The rearrangement links TRBV4-1 to TRBJ1-2, with 7 bases matching TRBD1. V shed 0 bases and J 4 bases; nucleotides not matched to a gene: 5. The CDR3 is 15 amino acids. Germline CDR1 is MGHRA and CDR2 is YSYEKL. The CDR3 DNA reads as TGCGCCAGCAGCCAAGAAGAAGGGACAGCCTATGGCTACACCTTC. Its protein is CASSQEEGTAYGYTF.

The chain is built from TRBV28 and TRBJ1-3, with 8 bases identical to TRBD1. CDR1 MDHEN and CDR2 SYDVKM come from the germline V gene. Trimming took 4 bases from V and 0 from J; bases not matched to a gene: 8. The CDR3 is made up of 17 amino acids. CDR3 DNA sequence: TGTGCCAGCAGTTGGGGGACAGGCTCAAGCTCTGGAAACACCATATATTTT. Translating it yields CASSWGTGSSSGNTIYF.

The V and J genes are TRBV18 and TRBJ1-4; tentative D call: TRBD1 (6 bases). CDR1 and CDR2 from the germline V gene are KGHSH and LQKENI. This CDR3 is 14 amino acids long. Between the trimmed V and J ends, which lost 3 bases and 5 bases, there was a span of 10 bases. Here the CDR3 DNA reads TGTGCCAGCTCACCGAGGACAGTAAATGAAAAACTGTTTTTT. This gives the protein CASSPRTVNEKLFF. Drawing the rest from reference TRBV18 and TRBJ1-4, the complete variable domain is NAGVMQNPRHLVRRRGQEARLRCSPMKGHSHVYWYRQLPEEGLKFMVYLQKENIIDESGMPKERFSAEFPKEGPSILRIQQVVRGDSAAYFCASSPRTVNEKLFFGSGTQLSVL.

The chain is built from TRBV5-4 and TRBJ2-1, with TRBD2 matching over 9 bases. This CDR3 spans 15 amino acids. Germline trimming cut 4 bases from V and 7 bases from J; bases unmatched to any gene: 9. Germline lookup yields CDR1 SGHNT and CDR2 YYREEE (reference sequence). CDR3 residues: CASSPGLAGRNEQFF. CDR3 nucleotides: TGTGCCAGCAGCCCGGGGCTAGCGGGAAGAAATGAGCAGTTCTTC.

The rearrangement uses TRBV10-3 and TRBJ1-5; 9 bases agree with TRBD1. Trimming removed 0 bases from V and 11 bases from J; junction bases left unmatched: 2. CDR1 is ENHRY, CDR2 SYGVKD, per germline. The CDR3 spans 13 residues. DNA of the CDR3: TGTGCCATCAGTGAGTCGACAGGGGGGTCCCAGCATTTT. It is translated as CAISESTGGSQHF.

CDR3 sequence (DNA): TGTGCCAGCAGTTACATCGGGACGGGGGTCTACGAGCAGTACTTC. This encodes CASSYIGTGVYEQYF. The rearrangement joins TRBV6-2 or TRBV6-3 to TRBJ2-7; tentative D call: TRBD2 (6 bases). V lost 2 bases to trimming and J lost 3 bases, with 14 bases between them. There are 15 residues in the CDR3. Per germline, CDR1 MNHEY and CDR2 SVGEGT.

The chain uses TRBV27 and TRBJ2-6, with D maybe TRBD1 (5 bases). Germline CDR1 reads MNHEY; CDR2 reads SMNVEV (reference sequence). The CDR3 loop spans 16 amino acids. Trimming cost V 3 bases and J 0 bases, with 9 bases left between them. CDR3 sequence: CASSFRAYSGANVLTF. The DNA for the CDR3 is TGTGCCAGCAGTTTCAGGGCATACTCTGGGGCCAACGTCCTGACTTTC.

The J gene is TRBJ1-2, the V gene TRBV11-2; D not certain. The CDR3 is 14 residues long. From germline, CDR1 is SGHAT and CDR2 FQNNGV. V gave up 1 base and J gave up 5 bases, with 11 bases separating them. This CDR3 is CASSLVLGRYGYTF. As DNA, the CDR3 is TGTGCCAGCAGCTTAGTTTTGGGGAGGTATGGCTACACCTTC. Using reference TRBV11-2 and TRBJ1-2 for the parts outside the CDR3, the full variable domain is EAGVAQSPRYKIIEKRQSVAFWCNPISGHATLYWYQQILGQGPKLLIQFQNNGVVDDSQLPKDRFSAERLKGVDSTLKIQPAKLEDSAVYLCASSLVLGRYGYTFGSGTRLTVV.

The genes are TRBV2 and TRBJ1-4; D not resolved. V lost 6 bases and J lost 0, with 20 bases in between. Germline CDR1 and CDR2: SNHLY and FYNNEI. CDR3 length: 18 amino acids. The DNA for the CDR3 is TGTGCCAGCAGATTGGGCAGCACAGCCGTTGCAACTAATGAAAAACTGTTTTTT. This gives the protein CASRLGSTAVATNEKLFF.

The rearrangement uses TRBV13 and TRBJ1-4; D perhaps matches TRBD1 (5 bases). Trimming removed 2 bases at V and 2 bases at J, with 18 bases between. There are 18 residues in the CDR3. Germline V CDR1 and CDR2: PRHDT, FYEKMQ (reference sequence). CDR3 nucleotide sequence: TGTGCCAGCAGCTTAAGAGGTCAGGGAGGTTCTACTAATGAAAAACTGTTTTTT. Translating it yields CASSLRGQGGSTNEKLFF.

CDR3 residues: CASSLSGGLTEAFF. As DNA, the CDR3 is TGTGCCAGCAGTTTATCAGGGGGCTTGACTGAAGCTTTCTTT. The chain is built from TRBV28 and TRBJ1-1; 8 bases are a match to TRBD1. The CDR3 spans 14 residues. CDR1 is MDHEN, CDR2 SYDVKM, per germline. The J segment lost 5 bases and the V segment lost 1 base, leaving 3 bases of the junction unmatched.

V gene TRBV28 combines with J gene TRBJ2-1; TRBD2 matches at 9 bases. CDR1 is MDHEN and CDR2 is SYDVKM in the germline V gene. The CDR3 covers 18 residues. The J segment lost 8 bases and the V segment lost 1 base, leaving 15 bases of the junction unmatched. The CDR3 coding sequence is TGTGCCAGCAGTTTATCCCCCCTAGCGCGCGGGGGGGCCGATGAGCAGTTCTTC. Translated, it gives CASSLSPLARGGADEQFF.

V usage is TRBV5-1 and J usage is TRBJ1-2, with TRBD1 identical over 7 bases. Germline V gene lookup returns CDR1 SGHRS and CDR2 YFSETQ. CDR3 length: 15 residues. V lost 0 bases, J lost 7 bases, and 9 bases stayed unmatched. In nucleotides, the CDR3 is TGCGCCAGCAGCTTGGAAAACAGGGGAGCGGGTGGCTACACCTTC. The encoded protein is CASSLENRGAGGYTF.

The V call is TRBV5-4, the J call TRBJ2-2; D might be TRBD2 (7 bases). CDR1 and CDR2 from the germline V gene are SGHNT and YYREEE (reference sequence). Between the trimmed V and J ends, which lost 4 bases and 0 bases, there was a span of 13 bases. This CDR3 is 16 amino acids long. This chain's CDR3 is CASSRGALANTGELFF. Here the CDR3 DNA reads TGTGCCAGCAGCCGGGGGGCTCTCGCGAACACCGGGGAGCTGTTTTTT. The full variable domain, rest sourced from reference TRBV5-4 and TRBJ2-2, is ETGVTQSPTHLIKTRGQQVTLRCSSQSGHNTVSWYQQALGQGPQFIFQYYREEENGRGNFPPRFSGLQFPNYSSELNVNALELDDSALYLCASSRGALANTGELFFGEGSRLTVL.

This chain links TRBV30 with TRBJ1-6; TRBD1 might be the D (5 bases). Germline V gives CDR1 GTSNPN, CDR2 SVGIG (reference sequence). This CDR3 has 13 residues. Trimming stripped 0 bases from V and 9 bases from J, with 9 bases between. CDR3 sequence: CAWSVGERSPLHF. CDR3 DNA: TGTGCCTGGAGTGTAGGGGAACGTTCACCCCTCCACTTT.

V gene TRBV6-2 or TRBV6-3 combines with J gene TRBJ1-1, with TRBD1 matching 9 bases. Trimming took 6 bases from V and 0 from J; bases not matched to a gene: 8. This CDR3 is 16 amino acids long. The germline V gene has CDR1 MNHEY and CDR2 SVGEGT. CDR3 protein: CASSYWTGEMNTEAFF. CDR3 bases: TGTGCCAGCAGCTATTGGACAGGGGAAATGAACACTGAAGCTTTCTTT.

The chain links TRBV19 to TRBJ2-1, with 9 bases fitting TRBD2. The CDR3 extends over 13 amino acids. J gave up 7 bases and V 11 bases, and 9 bases lay outside the gene matches. Germline CDR1 is LNHDA and CDR2 is SQIVND (reference sequence). The CDR3 DNA is TGTGCCGCTATGGCGGGAGGGGGGAATGAGCAGTTCTTC. Translated: CAAMAGGGNEQFF. Looking up the rest from reference TRBV19 and TRBJ2-1 gives the full variable domain: DGGITQSPKYLFRKEGQNVTLSCEQNLNHDAMYWYRQDPGQGLRLIYYSQIVNDFQKGDIAEGYSVSREKKESFPLTVTSAQKNPTAFYLCAAMAGGGNEQFFGPGTRLTVL.

V is TRBV9 and J is TRBJ2-1, with TRBD2 matching over 9 bases. Trimming took 3 bases from V and 7 from J; bases not matched to a gene: 5. The CDR3 extends over 14 amino acids. Germline-derived CDR1 and CDR2 are SGDLS and YYNGEE. CDR3 residues: CASSGAGGPNEQFF. CDR3 DNA sequence: TGTGCCAGCAGCGGGGCGGGAGGGCCAAATGAGCAGTTCTTC.

This clone has more than one count but fewer than ten. The chain links TRBV7-6 to TRBJ2-3, with TRBD2 as a possible D gene (6 bases). CDR1 is SGHVS and CDR2 is FNYEAQ in the germline V gene. The CDR3 extends over 16 amino acids. The V gene lost 5 bases and the J gene lost 2 bases, with 17 bases spanning the gap. The DNA of the CDR3 is TGTGCCAGCAGCCAAGGCGGGGTCCCAGTCACAGATACGCAGTATTTT. This codes for CASSQGGVPVTDTQYF.

The J gene is TRBJ2-6, the V gene TRBV7-8; the match to TRBD1 covers 8 bases. Germline CDR1 is SGHVS and CDR2 is FQNEAQ. Losses at the gene ends were 2 bases for V and 4 bases for J; bases not matched to a gene: 10. The CDR3 spans 18 residues. The CDR3 loop is CASSLRGQGARGANVLTF. The CDR3 DNA is TGTGCCAGCAGCTTACGGGGCCAGGGGGCGCGAGGGGCCAACGTCCTGACTTTC.

J is TRBJ1-6 and V is TRBV19; no clear D. The length of the CDR3 is 17 residues. V was cut by 7 bases and J by 3 bases, with 19 bases left in between. Germline CDR1 and CDR2: LNHDA and SQIVND (reference sequence). This CDR3 is CASTLSDRGYYNSPLHF. The CDR3 DNA follows: TGTGCCAGTACCCTCAGCGACCGGGGATACTATAATTCACCCCTCCACTTT.

V and J are TRBV30 and TRBJ2-5; 13 nucleotides match TRBD2. This CDR3 has 22 residues. Germline CDR1 is GTSNPN and CDR2 is SVGIG (reference sequence). V lost 0 bases, J lost 2 bases, and 21 bases stayed unmatched. CDR3 DNA: TGTGCCTGGAGTGTACTTGGACTAGCGGGGGTCCAGAATATCCTTGGGCAAGAGACCCAGTACTTC. Protein sequence: CAWSVLGLAGVQNILGQETQYF.

The V and J genes are TRBV5-1 and TRBJ2-1; 11 bases map to TRBD2. The CDR3 has 14 residues. Germline V gene lookup returns CDR1 SGHRS and CDR2 YFSETQ. Trimming took 1 base from V and 8 from J; bases not matched to a gene: 2. CDR3 loop: CASSLTSGGYEQFF. The CDR3 DNA reads TGCGCCAGCAGCTTGACTAGCGGGGGTTATGAGCAGTTCTTC.